Shown below are 16 T cell receptor beta chains from a single sample sequenced in a study of cytomegalovirus exposure and HLA in healthy donors. The study ran its PCR with 60 Vbeta and 13 Jbeta primers. Assay: immunoSEQ multiplex PCR; the TCRdb copy retains only in-frame clones and omits some. The data hold roughly 180,000 clones, with approximately 9.5% observed a single time. The sequenced sample consisted of PBMCs. The receptors come from a woman aged 25 to 39 in good health and CMV-seropositive.

There are a few counts of this clone. This chain joins TRBV5-5 and TRBJ1-5, with TRBD1 identical over 7 bases. The J segment lost 2 bases and the V segment lost 4 bases, leaving 3 bases of the junction unmatched. CDR1 is SGHKS, CDR2 YYEKEE, per germline (reference sequence). This CDR3 comprises 14 residues. CDR3 sequence reads: CASSEGQRNQPQHF. The CDR3 region has the DNA TGTGCCAGCAGCGAGGGACAGCGCAATCAGCCCCAGCATTTT.

This clone was detected only a few times. V usage is TRBV5-6 and J usage is TRBJ2-3, with 13 nucleotides matching TRBD2. This CDR3 is 17 amino acids long. V shed 0 bases and J 5 bases; nucleotides not matched to a gene: 6. From germline, CDR1 is SGHDT and CDR2 YYEEEE. CDR3 amino acids: CASSLVSTSGRGDTQYF. The CDR3 DNA reads TGTGCCAGCAGCTTGGTTTCTACTAGCGGGAGGGGAGATACGCAGTATTTT. The complete variable domain, with remaining parts taken from reference TRBV5-6 and TRBJ2-3, reads DAGVTQSPTHLIKTRGQQVTLRCSPKSGHDTVSWYQQALGQGPQFIFQYYEEEERQRGNFPDRFSGHQFPNYSSELNVNALLLGDSALYLCASSLVSTSGRGDTQYFGPGTRLTVL.

The chain carries TRBV4-1 and TRBJ1-2; D unresolved. The CDR3 consists of 16 residues. V shed 5 bases and J shed 2 bases, with 18 bases lying between them. The germline V gene has CDR1 MGHRA and CDR2 YSYEKL. CDR3: CASSSRERGKNYGYTF. The CDR3 DNA follows: TGCGCCAGCAGCTCCCGCGAGCGGGGAAAGAACTATGGCTACACCTTC.

DNA for the CDR3: TGTGCCAGCTGTGTATCTGGAAACACCATATATTTT. This gives the protein CASCVSGNTIYF. This chain links TRBV5-6 with TRBJ1-3; D not resolved. This CDR3 is built from 12 residues. Germline V gene lookup returns CDR1 SGHDT and CDR2 YYEEEE. V was shortened by 7 bases and J by 1 base, with 6 bases between the two germline ends.

The rearrangement joins TRBV6-5 to TRBJ2-5; TRBD1 matches 7 bases. The tail of the sequence fits TRBJ2-7 better, so the J call may be wrong. Germline lookup yields CDR1 MNHEY and CDR2 SVGAGI. This CDR3 contains 13 residues. Here the CDR3 DNA reads TGTGCCAGCAGCCGCACAGGGGTCTACGAGCAGTACTTC. Its translation is CASSRTGVYEQYF.

The chain employs TRBV4-1 and TRBJ2-7; 10 bases are a match to TRBD2. The CDR3 extends over 16 amino acids. Losses at the gene ends were 6 bases for V and 7 bases for J; bases not matched to a gene: 15. CDR1 and CDR2 from the germline V gene are MGHRA and YSYEKL. The chain's CDR3 is CASSQNALAGVREQYF. The CDR3 bases are TGCGCCAGCAGTCAAAACGCCCTAGCGGGGGTACGAGAGCAGTACTTC.

A few counts support this clone. J is TRBJ2-5 and V is TRBV6-1, with 7 bases aligning to TRBD2. The CDR3 has 11 residues. Losses at the gene ends were 8 bases for V and 11 bases for J; bases not matched to a gene: 8. Germline V lookup: CDR1 MNHNS, CDR2 SASEGT. The CDR3 bases are TGTGCCAGCCTAGAGGCGGGGGTGCAGTACTTC. The encoded protein is CASLEAGVQYF.

A few counts support this clone. This chain joins TRBV2 and TRBJ2-1; 9 bases fit TRBD2. This CDR3 contains 17 residues. With 6 bases clipped from V and 10 bases from J, the junction kept 19 bases outside the gene matches. Germline V gene lookup returns CDR1 SNHLY and CDR2 FYNNEI. This CDR3 reads CASSDGYMAGGQVEQFF. In DNA form, the CDR3 reads TGTGCCAGCAGCGACGGCTATATGGCGGGAGGGCAGGTCGAGCAGTTCTTC.

The chain has TRBV2 and TRBJ2-1; 9 positions match TRBD1. The CDR3 is 17 amino acids. V trimming: 8 bases; J trimming: 0 bases; junction bases outside the gene matches: 11. Germline-derived CDR1 and CDR2 are SNHLY and FYNNEI. The CDR3 DNA follows: TGTGCCAGCTGGGGACAGGGAATGGAGAGCTCCTACAATGAGCAGTTCTTC. Translated: CASWGQGMESSYNEQFF.

The chain carries TRBV27 and TRBJ2-1; D unresolved. The CDR3 spans 16 residues. The V gene lost 0 bases and the J gene lost 0 bases, with 9 bases spanning the gap. Germline V CDR1 and CDR2: MNHEY, SMNVEV (reference sequence). The CDR3 is CASSLSIQFSYNEQFF. CDR3 sequence (DNA): TGTGCCAGCAGTTTATCGATACAGTTCTCCTACAATGAGCAGTTCTTC.

This clone was seen only a few times. The J gene is TRBJ1-1, the V gene TRBV6-5; possibly TRBD1 for D (5 bases). V lost 4 bases to trimming and J lost 0 bases, with 12 bases between them. The germline gives CDR1 MNHEY, CDR2 SVGAGI. This CDR3 comprises 15 residues. CDR3 bases: TGTGCCAGCAGTTCCCTGGGGGGAGTGAACACTGAAGCTTTCTTT. Residues: CASSSLGGVNTEAFF.

The chain joins TRBV6-5 to TRBJ1-1; a weak D match, TRBD1 (6 bases). Germline CDR1 reads MNHEY; CDR2 reads SVGAGI. This CDR3 region has 14 residues. The V gene lost 5 bases and the J gene lost 4 bases, with 14 bases spanning the gap. The CDR3 nucleotides are TGTGCCAGCAGTCTCACACAGGGCCGCACTGAAGCTTTCTTT. This codes for CASSLTQGRTEAFF.

J is TRBJ1-2 and V is TRBV2; D is unclear. The CDR3 sequence is 13 residues long. The germline V gene encodes CDR1 SNHLY and CDR2 FYNNEI. Trimming shortened V by 6 bases and J by 8 bases, and 16 bases separated the two germline ends. CDR3 bases: TGTGCCAGCAGCGAAACCTTCGCGTCGGGCTACACCTTC. Translating gives CASSETFASGYTF.

This clone was seen a handful of times. The rearrangement links TRBV7-9 to TRBJ2-7; a weak D match, TRBD2 (6 bases). CDR1 is SEHNR and CDR2 is FQNEAQ in the germline V gene (reference sequence). Trimming pared 4 bases from V and 5 bases from J, leaving 18 bases between. The CDR3 sequence is 15 residues long. The CDR3 region has the DNA TGTGCCAGCAGCTCCCCCTGGGACTTCCACCACGAGCAGTACTTC. This gives the protein CASSSPWDFHHEQYF.

This chain links TRBV2 with TRBJ2-2; 8 bases agree with TRBD1. The length of the CDR3 is 16 residues. In germline, CDR1 is SNHLY, CDR2 FYNNEI. Trimming cost V 5 bases and J 0 bases; bases outside gene matches: 5. In nucleotides, the CDR3 is TGTGCCAGCAGTACATCGGACAGGGCGAACACCGGGGAGCTGTTTTTT. It specifies CASSTSDRANTGELFF.

The rearrangement joins TRBV9 to TRBJ1-1; 11 bases line up with TRBD1. This CDR3 is built from 15 residues. CDR1 and CDR2 from the germline V gene are SGDLS and YYNGEE. J was trimmed by 6 bases and V by 4 bases; bases with no gene match: 8. The CDR3 reads CASSTRTGGFAEAFF. CDR3 DNA: TGTGCCAGCAGCACTCGGACAGGGGGCTTCGCTGAAGCTTTCTTT.